This T cell receptor (beta chain) was observed in a study of blood T cell repertoires in COVID-19. Background on the study: PBMCs, B-cell-depleted T cells, or T cells provided the cDNA or gDNA that made up the material.

V was cut by 0 bases and J by 1 base, with 9 bases left in between. The germline V gene has CDR1 SGHTA and CDR2 FQGTGA. The CDR3 sequence is 15 residues long. Method: immunoSEQ multiplex PCR; TCRdb's copy keeps in-frame clones and lacks some. The sample contains 88,000 or so clones, around 80% of which appear only once. This receptor was identified in an elderly man with acute or convalescent COVID-19. The genes are TRBV7-3 and TRBJ2-5; D is undetermined. The sample was peripheral blood. CDR3 in DNA: TGTGCCAGCAGCTTAACGGGTCAGGCCCAAGAGACCCAGTACTTC. As protein: CASSLTGQAQETQYF. The variable domain in full, with the rest retrieved from reference TRBV7-3 and TRBJ2-5, is GAGVSQTPSNKVTEKGKYVELRCDPISGHTALYWYRQSLGQGPEFLIYFQGTGAADDSGLPNDRFFAVRPEGSVSTLKIQRTERGDSAVYLCASSLTGQAQETQYFGPGTRLLVL.